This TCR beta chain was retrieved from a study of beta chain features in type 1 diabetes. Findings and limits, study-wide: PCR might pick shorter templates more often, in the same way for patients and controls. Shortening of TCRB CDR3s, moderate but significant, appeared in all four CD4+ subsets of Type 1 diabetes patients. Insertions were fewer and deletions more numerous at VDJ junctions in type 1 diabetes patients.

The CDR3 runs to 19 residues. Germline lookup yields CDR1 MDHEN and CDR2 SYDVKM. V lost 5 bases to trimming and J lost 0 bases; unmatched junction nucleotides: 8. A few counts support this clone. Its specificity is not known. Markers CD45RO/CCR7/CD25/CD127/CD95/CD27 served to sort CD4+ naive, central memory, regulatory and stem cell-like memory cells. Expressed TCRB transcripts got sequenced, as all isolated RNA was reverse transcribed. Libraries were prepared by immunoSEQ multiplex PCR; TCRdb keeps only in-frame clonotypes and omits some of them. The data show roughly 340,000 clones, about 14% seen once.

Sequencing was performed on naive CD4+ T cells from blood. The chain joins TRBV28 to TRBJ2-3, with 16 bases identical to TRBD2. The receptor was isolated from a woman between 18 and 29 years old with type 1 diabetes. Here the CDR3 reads CASSPAGLAGGPSTDTQYF. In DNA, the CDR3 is TGTGCCAGCAGTCCCGCGGGACTAGCGGGAGGGCCCAGCACAGATACGCAGTATTTT.